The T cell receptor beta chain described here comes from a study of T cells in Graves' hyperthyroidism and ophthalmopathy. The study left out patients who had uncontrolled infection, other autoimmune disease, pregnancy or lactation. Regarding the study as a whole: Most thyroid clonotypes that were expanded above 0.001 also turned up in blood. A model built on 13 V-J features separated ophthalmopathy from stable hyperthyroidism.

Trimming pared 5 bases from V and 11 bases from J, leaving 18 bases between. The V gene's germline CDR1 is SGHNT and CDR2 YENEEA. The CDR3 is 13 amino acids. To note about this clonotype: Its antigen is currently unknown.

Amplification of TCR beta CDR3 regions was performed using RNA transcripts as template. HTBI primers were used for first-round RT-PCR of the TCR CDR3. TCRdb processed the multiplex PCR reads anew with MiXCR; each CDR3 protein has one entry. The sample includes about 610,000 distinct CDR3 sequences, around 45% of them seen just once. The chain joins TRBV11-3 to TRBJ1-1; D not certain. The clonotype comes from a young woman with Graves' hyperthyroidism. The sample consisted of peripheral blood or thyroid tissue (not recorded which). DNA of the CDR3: TGTGCCAGCAGCCCAGAGGCAGTCGGGGATGCTTTCTTT. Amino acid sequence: CASSPEAVGDAFF.